This entry lists 21 T cell receptor beta chains sequenced from one sample in a study of blood T cell repertoires in COVID-19. Method: immunoSEQ multiplex PCR; TCRdb's copy keeps in-frame clones and lacks some. The sample includes some 200,000 clones, roughly 84% seen only once; the top ten take about 3%. The sample was peripheral blood. The receptor set was obtained from a woman in her twenties or thirties who had recovered from COVID-19.

This chain uses TRBV7-9 with TRBJ2-2; weak D call: TRBD2 (6 bases). The CDR3 contains 15 residues. Looked up from germline, CDR1 is SEHNR and CDR2 is FQNEAQ (reference sequence). Trimming stripped 4 bases from V and 4 bases from J, with 13 bases between. The CDR3 sequence is CASSSLMEGTGELFF. In DNA, the CDR3 is TGTGCCAGCAGCTCACTCATGGAGGGCACCGGGGAGCTGTTTTTT.

This clone was detected a few times. The chain links TRBV30 to TRBJ2-1; 10 nucleotides line up with TRBD2. This CDR3 has 14 residues. The V gene end was trimmed by 5 bases and the J gene end by 5 bases; junction bases not matched to a gene: 6. Germline V gene data show CDR1 as GTSNPN and CDR2 as SVGIG (reference sequence). As DNA, the CDR3 is TGTGCCTGGTCCCCAGCGGGAGGGCACAATGAGCAGTTCTTC. Amino acids: CAWSPAGGHNEQFF.

In regard to this clone: Distinct nucleotide sequences in the sample also encode this CDR3. Here the CDR3 reads CASSDSSGNTIYF. The CDR3, as DNA: TGTGCCAGCAGTGACAGTTCTGGAAACACCATATATTTT. This chain joins TRBV6-1 and TRBJ1-3; no definite D call. CDR3 length equals 13 residues. Germline V gives CDR1 MNHNS, CDR2 SASEGT. Between the trimmed V and J ends, which lost 3 bases and 1 base, there was a span of 4 bases.

This clone was detected only a few times. The genes are TRBV5-1 and TRBJ2-3, with D tentatively TRBD2 (5 bases). This CDR3 is built from 15 residues. V was cut by 4 bases and J by 3 bases, with 15 bases left in between. The V gene's germline CDR1 is SGHRS and CDR2 YFSETQ. As DNA, the CDR3 is TGCGCCAGCAGCCCTACTACTAGTAGGACAGATACGCAGTATTTT. It specifies CASSPTTSRTDTQYF.

The rearrangement joins TRBV19 to TRBJ2-6; the D is unclear. Germline lookup yields CDR1 LNHDA and CDR2 SQIVND (reference sequence). Trimming took off 3 bases at V and 0 bases at J, with 9 bases between the two ends. CDR3 length: 16 residues. The CDR3 loop is CASSILPYSGANVLTF. In DNA form, the CDR3 reads TGTGCCAGTAGTATCCTCCCCTACTCTGGGGCCAACGTCCTGACTTTC.

This clone was observed a few times. V usage is TRBV10-3 and J usage is TRBJ2-5, with 7 bases matching TRBD2. V shed 11 bases and J 3 bases; nucleotides not matched to a gene: 9. The CDR3 extends over 13 amino acids. Germline CDR1 is ENHRY and CDR2 is SYGVKD. CDR3 nucleotide sequence: TGTGCCTCCCGGCGGGGGTTGGAAGAGACCCAGTACTTC. It specifies CASRRGLEETQYF.

The chain carries TRBV4-1 and TRBJ1-1, with a tentative D call TRBD1 (5 bases). V shed 3 bases and J shed 8 bases, with 7 bases lying between them. The CDR3 is made up of 11 amino acids. Germline loops: CDR1 MGHRA, CDR2 YSYEKL. The CDR3 region has the DNA TGCGCCAGCAGCCATACAGGAGAAGCTTTCTTT. It translates to CASSHTGEAFF.

The chain employs TRBV9 and TRBJ1-5, with TRBD1 as a possible D gene (6 bases). This CDR3 contains 14 residues. Germline V lookup: CDR1 SGDLS, CDR2 YYNGEE. The V gene lost 8 bases and the J gene lost 4 bases, with 16 bases spanning the gap. For the CDR3, the DNA is TGTGCCAGGAGGGAGGGGGAGGCGAATCAGCCCCAGCATTTT. This translates into CARREGEANQPQHF.

The genes are TRBV5-1 and TRBJ2-2; 8 nucleotides agree with TRBD2. Germline CDR1 and CDR2: SGHRS and YFSETQ. This CDR3 has 14 residues. V trimming: 3 bases; J trimming: 6 bases; junction bases outside the gene matches: 4. CDR3 nucleotide sequence: TGCGCCAGCAGCTCGGGACTAGGGGCCGGGGAGCTGTTTTTT. Residues: CASSSGLGAGELFF.

V gene TRBV2 combines with J gene TRBJ1-2; possible D gene TRBD1, 6 bases. Trimming took off 5 bases at V and 3 bases at J, with 13 bases between the two ends. Per germline, CDR1 SNHLY and CDR2 FYNNEI. This CDR3 has 14 residues. Here the CDR3 reads CASSPQGSYYGYTF. The DNA of the CDR3 is TGTGCCAGCAGTCCACAGGGCAGCTACTATGGCTACACCTTC. Drawing the rest from reference TRBV2 and TRBJ1-2, the complete variable domain is EPEVTQTPSHQVTQMGQEVILRCVPISNHLYFYWYRQILGQKVEFLVSFYNNEISEKSEIFDDQFSVERPDGSNFTLKIRSTKLEDSAMYFCASSPQGSYYGYTFGSGTRLTVV.

The chain couples TRBV12-3 or TRBV12-4 to TRBJ2-7, with D tentatively TRBD2 (6 bases). This CDR3 is built from 11 residues. Trimming removed 8 bases at V and 6 bases at J, with 11 bases between. Here the CDR3 reads CASQSGFEQYF. The DNA of the CDR3 is TGTGCCAGCCAGAGCGGGTTCGAGCAGTACTTC.

The chain joins TRBV11-2 to TRBJ2-3; 7 bases agree with TRBD2. CDR3 length: 15 residues. Germline V gene lookup returns CDR1 SGHAT and CDR2 FQNNGV. After removal of 5 bases from V and 5 bases from J, the junction contained 10 bases not matched to a gene. DNA for the CDR3: TGTGCCAGCAGCCCGTTGGGCGGGAGTGGAGATACGCAGTATTTT. Amino acids: CASSPLGGSGDTQYF. Complete variable domain (other parts from reference TRBV11-2 and TRBJ2-3): EAGVAQSPRYKIIEKRQSVAFWCNPISGHATLYWYQQILGQGPKLLIQFQNNGVVDDSQLPKDRFSAERLKGVDSTLKIQPAKLEDSAVYLCASSPLGGSGDTQYFGPGTRLTVL.

Here the CDR3 DNA reads TGTGCCAGCAGTGGGGAGGAGACCCAGTACTTC. Residues: CASSGEETQYF. The J gene is TRBJ2-5, the V gene TRBV28; possible D gene TRBD2, 5 bases. The CDR3 spans 11 residues. V shed 5 bases and J shed 5 bases, with 6 bases lying between them. Germline-derived CDR1 and CDR2 are MDHEN and SYDVKM.

This chain joins TRBV10-3 and TRBJ1-2; the match to TRBD1 covers 7 bases. The CDR3 covers 14 residues. V dropped 4 bases and J dropped 2; count of bases not matched to a gene: 4. Germline V lookup: CDR1 ENHRY, CDR2 SYGVKD. Here the CDR3 DNA reads TGTGCCATCAGTGTTGACAGGGAGAACTATGGCTACACCTTC. It translates to CAISVDRENYGYTF.

The V call is TRBV3-1 (or the pseudogene TRBV3-2), the J call TRBJ2-5; possible D gene TRBD2, 5 bases. The V end lost 7 bases, the J end lost 3 bases, and 12 bases lay between the germline ends. This CDR3 is built from 13 residues. Germline loops: CDR1 LGHDT, CDR2 YNNKEL (reference sequence). The CDR3 coding sequence is TGTGCCAGCACCCGGAACGGGGAAGAGACCCAGTACTTC. This encodes CASTRNGEETQYF.

CDR3 sequence (DNA): TGTGCCAGCATCGGTGCGGCATCAACCTACGAGCAGTACTTC. This codes for CASIGAASTYEQYF. The gene calls are TRBV2 and TRBJ2-7; D is unclear. Germline CDR1 and CDR2: SNHLY and FYNNEI. The CDR3 covers 14 residues. V was pared by 7 bases and J by 2 bases, with 15 bases between. The full variable domain, its missing parts supplied by reference TRBV2 and TRBJ2-7, is EPEVTQTPSHQVTQMGQEVILRCVPISNHLYFYWYRQILGQKVEFLVSFYNNEISEKSEIFDDQFSVERPDGSNFTLKIRSTKLEDSAMYFCASIGAASTYEQYFGPGTRLTVT.

The chain recombines TRBV2 with TRBJ1-1; 9 positions agree with TRBD1. This CDR3 has 13 amino acids. Per the germline V gene, CDR1 is SNHLY and CDR2 is FYNNEI. J gave up 4 bases and V 6 bases, and 3 bases lay outside the gene matches. This CDR3 reads CASRDRGGTEAFF. CDR3 bases: TGTGCCAGCAGGGACAGGGGCGGCACTGAAGCTTTCTTT.

V and J are TRBV15 and TRBJ1-5; D is possibly TRBD1 (6 bases). The V end lost 1 base, the J end lost 3 bases, and 13 bases lay between the germline ends. The CDR3 extends over 16 amino acids. Looked up from germline, CDR1 is LNHNV and CDR2 is YYDKDF (reference sequence). The CDR3 protein is CATSRAPRGDNQPQHF. Here the CDR3 DNA reads TGTGCCACCAGCAGAGCCCCCAGGGGCGACAATCAGCCCCAGCATTTT.

The chain couples TRBV6-5 to TRBJ1-2, with 7 nucleotides matching TRBD1. There are 15 residues in the CDR3. Germline V gene sequence: CDR1 MNHEY, CDR2 SVGAGI. With 5 bases clipped from V and 8 bases from J, the junction kept 14 bases outside the gene matches. The CDR3 DNA follows: TGTGCCAGCAGTAGACAGGGTGGGAGTTGGTACGGCTACACCTTC. This translates into CASSRQGGSWYGYTF.

This clone has a handful of counts. This chain links TRBV6-2 or TRBV6-3 with TRBJ2-1; weak D call: TRBD2 (5 bases). Looked up from germline, CDR1 is MNHEY and CDR2 is SVGEGT. The V end lost 0 bases, the J end lost 10 bases, and 16 bases lay between the germline ends. The CDR3 is 15 residues long. The CDR3 loop is CASSYSEGTYGEQFF. The CDR3 DNA sequence: TGTGCCAGCAGTTACTCCGAGGGAACTTACGGGGAGCAGTTCTTC.

The chain uses TRBV7-3 and TRBJ2-5, with a possible D match to TRBD2 (5 bases). V was pared by 2 bases and J by 1 base, with 5 bases between. This CDR3 region has 13 residues. Germline loops: CDR1 SGHTA, CDR2 FQGTGA. The CDR3: CASSLEGQETQYF. In DNA form, the CDR3 reads TGTGCCAGCAGCTTAGAGGGCCAAGAGACCCAGTACTTC.